A single sample is the source of the 14 T cell receptor beta chains below, sequenced in a study of identical twins. One entry per CDR3 protein results from TCRdb running MiXCR on the 5' RACE reads. The sample includes approximately 240,000 distinct CDR3 sequences, roughly 13% of them seen just once. The sequenced material came from memory (CD45RO+) T cells sorted from blood. These receptors came from a young woman in good health.

The V and J genes are TRBV10-3 and TRBJ2-3, with 10 nucleotides matching TRBD2. After removal of 6 bases from V and 1 base from J, the junction contained 4 bases not matched to a gene. The CDR3 is 15 amino acids. Per the germline V gene, CDR1 is ENHRY and CDR2 is SYGVKD. The CDR3 DNA sequence: TGTGCCATCAGCCGACTAGCGGGCCGCACAGATACGCAGTATTTT. Translation gives CAISRLAGRTDTQYF.

This clonotype was seen repeatedly, ten times or more. The chain joins TRBV20-1 to TRBJ2-3, with TRBD2 matching 7 bases. CDR1 is DFQATT and CDR2 is SNEGSKA in the germline V gene (reference sequence). The CDR3 is 13 amino acids. J gave up 5 bases and V 3 bases, and 5 bases lay outside the gene matches. CDR3 protein: CSARAGAGDTQYF. DNA of the CDR3: TGCAGTGCTAGGGCGGGAGCGGGAGATACGCAGTATTTT.

This clonotype was observed many times. V and J are TRBV3-1 and TRBJ2-5; TRBD2 agrees at 11 bases. CDR3 size: 15 residues. The V and J ends lost 4 bases and 9 bases, in that order; junction bases with no gene match: 10. Germline CDR1 is LGHDT and CDR2 is YNNKEL (reference sequence). The CDR3 DNA sequence: TGTGCCAGCAGCCCTGGACTAGCGGGTCCGGGGGCCCAGTACTTC. This codes for CASSPGLAGPGAQYF.

This chain joins TRBV12-3 or TRBV12-4 and TRBJ2-3; D is unresolved. V was clipped by 3 bases and J by 0 bases, with 13 bases between them. This CDR3 has 16 amino acids. Here the CDR3 reads CASSFGRTSSTDTQYF. The CDR3 nucleotides read TGTGCCAGCAGTTTCGGGCGGACCAGTAGCACAGATACGCAGTATTTT.

J is TRBJ2-4 and V is TRBV6-2 or TRBV6-3; tentatively, D is TRBD1 or TRBD2 (5 bases each). Per the germline V gene, CDR1 is MNHEY and CDR2 is SVGEGT. Trimming left V 2 bases short and J 0 bases short, with 20 bases between. CDR3 size: 19 residues. The CDR3: CASSYPAGAGILAKNIQYF. CDR3 DNA: TGTGCCAGCAGTTACCCCGCCGGGGCCGGAATACTAGCCAAAAACATTCAGTACTTC.

This clonotype showed up just a few times. The gene calls are TRBV2 and TRBJ2-5; D perhaps matches TRBD1 (5 bases). Germline-derived CDR1 and CDR2 are SNHLY and FYNNEI. Trimming cost V 2 bases and J 3 bases, with 10 bases left between them. The CDR3 contains 14 residues. The CDR3 coding sequence is TGTGCCAGCAGTGAATTCCCAGGGAAAGAGACCCAGTACTTC. Protein sequence: CASSEFPGKETQYF.

A single count supports this clonotype. The CDR3 here is CASSEGQGAKNIQYF. CDR3 coding DNA: TGCGCCAGCAGTGAGGGACAGGGGGCCAAAAACATTCAGTACTTC. V usage is TRBV10-1 and J usage is TRBJ2-4; 9 positions agree with TRBD1. The CDR3 has 15 residues. V lost 2 bases, J lost 1 base, and 0 bases stayed unmatched. Germline V CDR1 and CDR2: WNHNN, SYGVQD (reference sequence).

The J gene is TRBJ1-6, the V gene TRBV5-1; no definite D call. Trimming pared 3 bases from V and 6 bases from J, leaving 13 bases between. The length of the CDR3 is 15 residues. From germline, CDR1 is SGHRS and CDR2 YFSETQ. CDR3 nucleotide sequence: TGCGCCAGCAGCTCGAGGTCAGACGTTAATTCACCCCTCCACTTT. This translates into CASSSRSDVNSPLHF. The full variable domain, with the rest looked up from reference TRBV5-1 and TRBJ1-6, is KAGVTQTPRYLIKTRGQQVTLSCSPISGHRSVSWYQQTPGQGLQFLFEYFSETQRNKGNFPGRFSGRQFSNSRSEMNVSTLELGDSALYLCASSSRSDVNSPLHFGNGTRLTVT.

The gene calls are TRBV20-1 and TRBJ1-2, with D perhaps matching TRBD1 (6 bases). The length of the CDR3 is 13 residues. With 0 bases removed from V and 4 bases from J, the gap between germline ends came to 9 bases. The germline CDR1 and CDR2 sequences are DFQATT and SNEGSKA (reference sequence). This chain's CDR3 is CSARDGDIYGYTF. The CDR3 nucleotides are TGCAGTGCTAGAGATGGGGACATCTATGGCTACACCTTC.

This chain connects TRBV9 to TRBJ2-3; D remains ambiguous. The CDR3 spans 15 residues. Germline V lookup: CDR1 SGDLS, CDR2 YYNGEE. V gave up 0 bases and J gave up 6 bases, with 14 bases separating them. The CDR3 loop reads CASSVDIFVRDTQYF. Here the CDR3 DNA reads TGTGCCAGCAGCGTAGACATATTTGTCCGCGATACGCAGTATTTT.

J is TRBJ2-5 and V is TRBV20-1; TRBD2 matches at 7 bases. With V trimmed by 4 bases and J by 0 bases, 5 bases remained unmatched. The CDR3 length is 14 residues. CDR1 and CDR2 (germline): DFQATT, SNEGSKA (reference sequence). CDR3 protein: CSAMSSGNQETQYF. The CDR3 coding sequence is TGCAGTGCTATGTCTAGCGGAAACCAAGAGACCCAGTACTTC.

This sequence joins TRBV18 and TRBJ2-3, with D uncertain. The CDR3 totals 13 residues. V was shortened by 4 bases and J by 4 bases, with 9 bases between the two germline ends. CDR1 KGHSH and CDR2 LQKENI come from the germline V gene. CDR3 in DNA: TGTGCCAGCTCACTCGCGGCGGCAGATACGCAGTATTTT. Translated, it gives CASSLAAADTQYF.

The chain recombines TRBV20-1 with TRBJ2-1; 10 bases are a match to TRBD2. The CDR3 is 16 residues long. Trimming cost V 0 bases and J 5 bases; bases outside gene matches: 7. CDR1 and CDR2 (germline): DFQATT, SNEGSKA (reference sequence). The CDR3 is CSARDRAGGNNNEQFF. Written as DNA, the CDR3 is TGCAGTGCTAGAGATAGAGCGGGGGGGAATAACAATGAGCAGTTCTTC.

This clonotype appeared many times. The J gene is TRBJ2-7, the V gene TRBV12-3 or TRBV12-4; 7 nucleotides agree with TRBD1. CDR3 size: 12 residues. After removal of 7 bases from V and 6 bases from J, the junction contained 6 bases not matched to a gene. The CDR3 here is CASNQGVFEQYF. The DNA for the CDR3 is TGTGCCAGCAACCAGGGGGTCTTCGAGCAGTACTTC.